This TCR beta chain was recovered during a study of cytomegalovirus exposure and HLA in healthy donors (dated by TCRdb to 2016 to 2017). For the study in its entirety: According to an earlier analysis of a few hundred of the donors, roughly 180 million T cells yielded some 110 million unique TCR beta sequences and approximately 280 Gb of sequence data. Approximately 300 gigabases of sequencing data and approximately 92 million unique TCR sequences made up an early release that covered about 640 HLA-typed donors. Of the roughly 400 genotyped donors, over 80% were placed in the genetic ancestry cluster associated with self-reported Caucasian donors. The aim of the study was to test whether cataloging public T cell receptors could identify signatures of past pathogen exposure. The study profiled the T cell repertoires of hundreds of subjects by immunosequencing and related them to cytomegalovirus serostatus. In addition to the first cohort of 666 subjects, a separate validation cohort of about 120 different subjects was used. To predict cytomegalovirus infection status, the study combined high-throughput TCR immunosequencing, statistical association of individual TCRs with disease status, and machine learning. In a later analysis, previously published TCR beta repertoires from 550 to 700 donors were re-analyzed and high-resolution HLA genotyping was added so that TCR occurrence patterns could be studied. In the later analysis, no new phenotypic data were used to find candidate immune exposures; instead, reliance was placed on TCR beta sequences and their occurrence across donors. In an earlier analysis of roughly 580 of the donors, high-throughput TCR beta sequencing was used to judge whether each TCR beta V gene segment behaved as functional or pseudogenic. Donor age, sex, ethnicity and CMV serostatus were compiled alongside the repertoire data. A later genetic analysis used genome-wide SNP genotypes for about three fifths of the 666 donors, treating that subset as a discovery cohort. All discovery cohort repertoires had been generated on a single sequencing platform. HLA typing covered class I and class II loci at four-digit resolution. Typing coverage varied by locus: roughly 629-640 donors for A, B, C, DRB1 and DQB1; 522 for DQA1; around 610 for DPA1; roughly 450 for DPB1. Several DR-DQ haplotypes were handled as single units for association and clustering because linkage in the cohort was strong. Across about 370 genotyped donors of the cohort, an average of approximately 200,000 unique TCR beta nucleotide sequences per donor were sequenced, and roughly a sixth of those sequences were non-productive.

On this clone: The antigen it recognizes is unknown. It has no much larger one-base neighbor in the sample; base qualities were not kept.

V is shortened by 9 bases, J by 6 bases, and the region joining them spans 18 bases. CDR1 and CDR2, per the germline V gene, are MNHNS and SASEGT. The CDR3 runs 14 amino acids, cysteine and phenylalanine included. The CDR3 DNA has 42 bases and is translated from base 1. The library was produced with the immunoSEQ multiplex PCR assay. A mixture of 60 forward primers for TCR Vbeta segments and 13 reverse primers for TCR Jbeta segments was used in the multiplex PCR. Amplification of the CDR3 region of rearranged TCR beta genes was performed with a multiplex PCR assay on genomic DNA. The amplified TCR beta libraries were sequenced on the Illumina HiSeq System as 87-base-pair reads. On the study's bioinformatics: A later analysis counted about 82 million unique TCR beta chains across the 650 to 700 repertoires, and some 11 million of these chains were shared by at least two donors. A nearest-neighbor algorithm error-corrected the raw reads and collapsed the reads into unique sequences, merging closely related sequences to remove PCR and sequencing errors. CDR3 sequences were aligned to IMGT reference sequences to assign V, D and J gene segments. For a sequence to be retained, a match of at least six nucleotides was required to both a V gene segment and a J gene segment. Rearrangements were called productive when the CDR3 lacked stop codons and stayed in frame with V and J; all others were non-productive. Following IMGT convention, CDR3 was defined as the stretch from the second conserved V-encoded cysteine to the conserved J-encoded phenylalanine. The earlier analysis of more than 450 of the donors excluded sequences that lacked an unambiguous match to a single V gene segment. In an earlier analysis of approximately 610 of the donors, V segments were called functional above 56.7% productive rearrangements and were called segregating when the between-donor standard deviation exceeded 5%. A statistical classification framework was built for diagnosing cytomegalovirus status from the catalog of TCR beta chain sequences. In a later analysis, V and J genes were assigned by comparing TCR nucleotide sequences against IMGT/GENE-DB human TR gene sequences. The TCRdist pipeline was used in a later analysis to assign CDR3 sequences and most-parsimonious VDJ recombination scenarios. A later analysis defined each TCR beta chain by its CDR3 amino acid sequence plus V-gene family, and excluded reads lacking a unique V-gene family. A later analysis removed nearly 600 highly shared, low-generation-probability nucleotide sequences to deal with suspected cross-contamination and a sequencing artifact. For each public chain, a later analysis derived a clonal expansion index from normalized ranks of inferred template counts within each repertoire. In a later analysis, generation probabilities were computed with a VDJ recombination model fitted to out-of-frame rearrangements, and the resulting probabilities were checked against IGoR. In a later analysis, hypergeometric tests were used to score TCR-TCR, TCR-HLA and TCR-CMV co-occurrence, with a repertoire-size bias correction applied to TCR pairs. In a later analysis, false discovery rates were estimated by permuting HLA or CMV assignments 20 times. In a later analysis, co-occurring TCRs were grouped using DBSCAN, and TCRdist sequence similarity was added for clustering within HLA-allele-positive subsets. For co-occurrence clustering, repertoires with fewer than 30,000 or more than 120,000 public chains were excluded, along with several repertoires with anomalous nucleotide sharing. In its TCRdb copy, this immuneACCESS table keeps in-frame sequences only and misses some clones. Where compared with another copy, unresolved V genes explain less than half of these, and the others have no known cause. V and J calls and clone size are copied from that table; D and trimming were computed from the DNA. The sample yields about 160,000 clones; 70% to 85% were counted once. The biggest ten clones account for around 2% of the sample.

Beyond this particular receptor, the publication reports: The earlier analysis of some 560 of the donors excluded roughly 17 rarely observed V segments, including chromosome 9 orphons, because counts were too low. A further reported finding was that TCR beta sequences accurately predicted the HLA-A and HLA-B alleles for most subjects in the first cohort. In a later analysis, HLA-associated TCR beta chains were found to be more clonally expanded and to have lower generation probabilities than equally common non-associated chains. In an earlier analysis of about 540 of the donors, most TCR beta V segments were observed in productive rearrangements about 87% or about 30% of the time, broadly matching IMGT annotations. Linkage disequilibrium might explain the correlated functional status among segregating V segments, but an unknown experimental factor could not be excluded. CMV serostatus was the only immune exposure information available for the cohort. A later genetic analysis reported fewer N-insertions in productive TCRs among donors in an Asian-associated ancestry cluster than the approximately 670-donor mean. Some IMGT-functional V segments, including TRBV6-2 and TRBV6-3, could not be told apart with the 87-base-pair reads, so those segments were excluded. A later analysis associated about 17,000 TCR beta sequences with specific HLA alleles at a false discovery rate of 0.05. Most TCR sequences were observed very rarely across donors, whereas some public TCRs were present in many individuals. In a later analysis, the rate of TCR association differed among HLA loci, with DRB1 alleles having the most associated TCRs and HLA-C alleles having the fewest. The classifier was reported to diagnose cytomegalovirus status with high specificity and sensitivity in both the original and validation cohorts. Three of the identified cytomegalovirus-associated TCR beta chains were confirmed in vitro to be specific for cytomegalovirus antigens. The sequencing pipeline was judged likely to have produced a cluster of highly shared sequence variants as a technical artifact. The study listed 164 TCR beta chains as associated with cytomegalovirus. It was suggested by the authors that the approach could potentially be generalized to other disease states and immunological phenotypes. Several of the top co-occurrence clusters appeared to be linked to parvovirus B19, influenza, CMV and Epstein-Barr virus, according to a later analysis. V-gene and J-gene trimming of TCR beta chains was associated with a missense DCLRE1C variant in a later genetic analysis, and the association was replicated in an independent cohort. The cohort was sequenced for TCR beta chains only, and without alpha or paired-chain data the features that could be detected were limited. In a later analysis, most CMV-associated TCR beta chains were found to appear HLA-restricted, with HLA associations seemingly driven largely by CMV exposure. Roughly uniform sequencing depth across donors was assumed in presence/absence analyses, although this assumption may not hold. Because HLA typing was unavailable for some donors at each locus, only the typed subset was used in association tests. When HLA alleles, especially DR and DQ, strongly co-occurred, TCR associations were difficult to assign to individual alleles.

The cohort comprised fewer than 700 healthy bone marrow donors. All cohort members were sampled while nominally healthy, although unrecorded immune exposures were likely present. The donor was CMV seropositive and belonged to the group of about 290 seropositive cohort members. Each donor provided a peripheral blood sample, and peripheral blood mononuclear cells were used for TCR beta sequencing. The Qiagen DNeasy Blood Extraction Kit was used to extract genomic DNA from the blood cell samples. The sample taken for sequencing was PBMCs. Recombination connected TRBV6-1 to TRBJ1-5, with no reliable assignment of the D segment. This TCR was sampled from a man in his forties or fifties in good health and CMV-seropositive. The DNA sequence reads TGTGCCAGGAGCTTGGTTCATTCCGGTCAGCCCCAGCATTTT. Its coded protein is CARSLVHSGQPQHF.